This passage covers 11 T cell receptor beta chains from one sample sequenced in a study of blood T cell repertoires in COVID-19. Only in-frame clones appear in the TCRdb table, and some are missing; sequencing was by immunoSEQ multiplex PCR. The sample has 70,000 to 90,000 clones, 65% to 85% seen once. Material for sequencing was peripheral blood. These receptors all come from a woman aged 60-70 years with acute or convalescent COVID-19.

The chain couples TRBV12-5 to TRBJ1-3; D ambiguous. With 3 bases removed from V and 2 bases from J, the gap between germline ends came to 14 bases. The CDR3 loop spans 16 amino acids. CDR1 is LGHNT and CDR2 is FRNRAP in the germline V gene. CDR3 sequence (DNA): TGTGCTAGTGGTTTTAGCGTGCCTCTCACTGGAAACACCATATATTTT. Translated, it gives CASGFSVPLTGNTIYF.

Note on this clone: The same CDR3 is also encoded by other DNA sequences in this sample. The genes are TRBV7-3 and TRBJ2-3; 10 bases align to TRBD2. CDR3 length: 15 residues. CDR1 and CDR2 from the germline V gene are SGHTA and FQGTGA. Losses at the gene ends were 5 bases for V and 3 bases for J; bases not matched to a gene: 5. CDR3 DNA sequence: TGTGCCAGCAGCCTTACTAGCGGGGAAACAGATACGCAGTATTTT. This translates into CASSLTSGETDTQYF.

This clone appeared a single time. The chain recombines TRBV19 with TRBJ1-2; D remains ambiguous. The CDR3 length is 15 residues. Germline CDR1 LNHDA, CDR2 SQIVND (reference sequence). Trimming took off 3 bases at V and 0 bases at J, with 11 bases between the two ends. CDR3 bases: TGTGCCAGTAGTATGGAGCCGGAGCCTAACTATGGCTACACCTTC. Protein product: CASSMEPEPNYGYTF.

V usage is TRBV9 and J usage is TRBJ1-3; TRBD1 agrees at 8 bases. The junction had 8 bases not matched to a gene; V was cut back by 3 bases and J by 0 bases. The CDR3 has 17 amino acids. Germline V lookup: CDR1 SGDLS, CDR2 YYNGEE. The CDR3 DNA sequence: TGTGCCAGCAGCGAGGGACAGGAGTCCTTCTCTGGAAACACCATATATTTT. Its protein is CASSEGQESFSGNTIYF.

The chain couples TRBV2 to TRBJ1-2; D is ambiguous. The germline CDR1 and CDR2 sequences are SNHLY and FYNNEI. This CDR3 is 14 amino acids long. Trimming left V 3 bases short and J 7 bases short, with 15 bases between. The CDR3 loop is CASSETDSRSGYTF. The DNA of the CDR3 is TGTGCCAGCAGTGAGACGGACTCTCGGAGTGGCTACACCTTC.

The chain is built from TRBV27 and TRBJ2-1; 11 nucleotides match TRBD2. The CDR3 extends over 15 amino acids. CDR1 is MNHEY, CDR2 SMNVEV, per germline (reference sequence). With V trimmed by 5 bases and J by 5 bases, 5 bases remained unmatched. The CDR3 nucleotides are TGTGCCAGCAGTAGTCTAGCGGGGGGCCACAATGAGCAGTTCTTC. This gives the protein CASSSLAGGHNEQFF.

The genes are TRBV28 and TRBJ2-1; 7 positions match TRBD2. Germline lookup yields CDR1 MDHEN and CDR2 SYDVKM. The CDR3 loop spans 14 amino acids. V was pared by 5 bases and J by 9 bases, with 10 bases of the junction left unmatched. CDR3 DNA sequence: TGTGCCAGCAGTAGTCCCGGGGGGAGGAGTGAGCAGTTCTTC. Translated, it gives CASSSPGGRSEQFF.

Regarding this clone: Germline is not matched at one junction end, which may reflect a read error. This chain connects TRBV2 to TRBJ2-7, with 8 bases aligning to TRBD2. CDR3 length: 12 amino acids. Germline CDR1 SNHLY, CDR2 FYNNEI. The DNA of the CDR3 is TGTGCCAGCAGTGAGAGACGGGGGGGTAAGGGTTTC. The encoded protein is CASSERRGGKGF.

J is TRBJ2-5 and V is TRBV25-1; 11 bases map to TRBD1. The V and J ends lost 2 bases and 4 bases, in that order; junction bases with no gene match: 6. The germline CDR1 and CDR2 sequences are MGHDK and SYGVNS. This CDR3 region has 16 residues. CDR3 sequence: CASSEHSGTGGETQYF. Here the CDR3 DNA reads TGTGCCAGCAGTGAACATTCCGGGACAGGGGGAGAGACCCAGTACTTC.

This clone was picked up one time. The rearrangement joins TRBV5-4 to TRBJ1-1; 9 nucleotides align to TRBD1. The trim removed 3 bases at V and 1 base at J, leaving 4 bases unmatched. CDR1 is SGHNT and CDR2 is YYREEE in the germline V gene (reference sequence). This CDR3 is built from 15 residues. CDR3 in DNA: TGTGCCAGCAGCTATCCGGACAGGGGGAACACTGAAGCTTTCTTT. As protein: CASSYPDRGNTEAFF.

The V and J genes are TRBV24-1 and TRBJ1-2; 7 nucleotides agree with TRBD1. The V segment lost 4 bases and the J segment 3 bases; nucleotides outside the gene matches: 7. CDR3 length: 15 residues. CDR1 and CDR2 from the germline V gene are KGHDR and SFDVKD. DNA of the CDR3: TGTGCCACCAGTGACCCCGGGACAGCTGACTATGGCTACACCTTC. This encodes CATSDPGTADYGYTF.